This TCR beta chain is from a study of identical twins. Whole-study results and caveats: Excess low generation probability was seen in twin-shared out-of-frame alpha sequences. The abundant beta clonotypes from cord blood had fewer insertions, and memory repertoires had none of this. Sequences that were beta out-of-frame showed weaker excess twin sharing.

On this clonotype itself: The antigen remains undetermined.

CDR3 length: 16 residues. Germline V lookup: CDR1 MNHEY, CDR2 SVGAGI. V was clipped by 1 base and J by 7 bases; unmatched bases: 6. TCRdb analysed the 5' RACE reads with MiXCR anew, one entry per CDR3 protein. Among about 530,000 distinct CDR3 sequences listed, more than 20% were seen once. With no exceptions, donors were healthy Caucasians. The data were also submitted as part of a second study, on yellow fever vaccine responses in identical twins.

This chain uses TRBV6-5 with TRBJ1-5; 11 positions match TRBD1. The sequenced material came from CD4+ T cells sorted from blood. This TCR was recovered from a woman aged 18 to 35 in good health. The CDR3: CASSYYGTGGQQPQHF. The DNA of the CDR3 is TGTGCCAGCAGTTACTACGGGACAGGGGGTCAACAGCCCCAGCATTTT.